This T cell receptor beta chain is from a study of T cells in tuberculosis. For the study at large: This South African cohort compared adolescents with or without latent tuberculosis against adults with active tuberculosis.

With regard to this clone: Its antigen remains unknown.

The table came from immunoSEQ multiplex PCR; TCRdb's copy has only in-frame clones and leaves some out. The sample yields 30,000 to 45,000 clones, around 92% seen once. Trimming took 5 bases from V and 4 from J; bases not matched to a gene: 11. CDR3 size: 15 residues. Germline values: CDR1 MNHNY, CDR2 SVGAGI (reference sequence). Study-wide results and caveats: Active tuberculosis alpha repertoires lay closer to GMM-specific TCRs than controls'. Active tuberculosis patients had shorter CDR3-alpha; the beta difference was nonsignificant.

This receptor was identified in a donor aged 10 to 29 with latent tuberculosis or without tuberculosis infection. Some clones in this sample may be carry-over from other donors' samples. V usage is TRBV6-6 and J usage is TRBJ2-7; TRBD1 matches 7 bases. The sample consisted of PBMCs. The CDR3 is CASSRGPTGSYEQYF. CDR3 coding DNA: TGTGCCAGCAGTCGAGGCCCGACAGGGTCGTACGAGCAGTACTTC.